This T cell receptor beta chain was profiled in a study of cytomegalovirus exposure and HLA in healthy donors. J gave up 0 bases and V 1 base, and 5 bases lay outside the gene matches. This CDR3 is built from 17 residues. CDR1 and CDR2 from the germline V gene are MGHRA and YSYEKL. Assay used: immunoSEQ multiplex PCR; TCRdb lists only in-frame clones, some missing. The repertoire has over 150,000 clones, 65% to 90% of them found once; the top ten carry 20% to 25%. Specimen: PBMCs. V gene TRBV4-1 combines with J gene TRBJ2-1, with TRBD2 identical over 8 bases. The sequence was obtained from a young man in good health and CMV-seropositive. The CDR3 sequence: CASSQGSGTSSYNEQFF. The CDR3 DNA follows: TGCGCCAGCAGCCAAGGGTCCGGGACTAGCTCCTACAATGAGCAGTTCTTC.